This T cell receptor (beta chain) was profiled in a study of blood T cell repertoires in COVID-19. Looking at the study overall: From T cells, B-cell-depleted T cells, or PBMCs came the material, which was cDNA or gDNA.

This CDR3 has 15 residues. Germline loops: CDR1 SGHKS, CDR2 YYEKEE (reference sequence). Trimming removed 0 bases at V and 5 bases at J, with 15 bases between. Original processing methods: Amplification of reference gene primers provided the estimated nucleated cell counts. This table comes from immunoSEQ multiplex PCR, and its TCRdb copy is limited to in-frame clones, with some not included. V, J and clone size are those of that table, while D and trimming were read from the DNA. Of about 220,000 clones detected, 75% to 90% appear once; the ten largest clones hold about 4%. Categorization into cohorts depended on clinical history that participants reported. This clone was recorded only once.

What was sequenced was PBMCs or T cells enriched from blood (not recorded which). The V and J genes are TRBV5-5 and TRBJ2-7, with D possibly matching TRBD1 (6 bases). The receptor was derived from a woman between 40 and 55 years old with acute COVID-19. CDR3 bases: TGTGCCAGCAGCTTGGCCCCCAGGGGAAGCGACGAGCAGTACTTC. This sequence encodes CASSLAPRGSDEQYF.